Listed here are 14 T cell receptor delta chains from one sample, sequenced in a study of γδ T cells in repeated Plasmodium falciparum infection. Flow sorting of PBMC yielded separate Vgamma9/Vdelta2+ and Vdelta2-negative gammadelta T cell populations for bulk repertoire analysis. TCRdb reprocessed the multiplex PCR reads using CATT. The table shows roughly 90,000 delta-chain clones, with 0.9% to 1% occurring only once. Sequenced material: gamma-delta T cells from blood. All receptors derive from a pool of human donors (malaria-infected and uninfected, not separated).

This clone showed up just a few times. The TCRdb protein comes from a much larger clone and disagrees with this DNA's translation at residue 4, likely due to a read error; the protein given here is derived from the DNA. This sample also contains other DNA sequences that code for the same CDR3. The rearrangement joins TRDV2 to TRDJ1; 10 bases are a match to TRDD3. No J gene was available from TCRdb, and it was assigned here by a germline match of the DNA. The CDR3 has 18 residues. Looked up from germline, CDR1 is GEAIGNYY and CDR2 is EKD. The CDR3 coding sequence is TGTGCCTGTGTCACCGTCTCTACTGGGGGATCGTACACCGATAAACTCATCTTT. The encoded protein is CACVTVSTGGSYTDKLIF.

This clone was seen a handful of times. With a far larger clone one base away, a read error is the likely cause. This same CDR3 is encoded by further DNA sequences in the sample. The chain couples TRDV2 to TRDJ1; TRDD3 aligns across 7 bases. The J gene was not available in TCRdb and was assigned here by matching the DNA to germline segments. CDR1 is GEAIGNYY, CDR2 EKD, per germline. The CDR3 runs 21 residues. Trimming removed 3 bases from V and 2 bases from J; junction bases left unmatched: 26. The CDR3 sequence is CACDLTKVTGGYEEGTDKLIF. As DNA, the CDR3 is TGTGCCTGTGACCTAACGAAGGTTACTGGAGGATACGAGGAAGGAACCGATAAACTCATCTTT.

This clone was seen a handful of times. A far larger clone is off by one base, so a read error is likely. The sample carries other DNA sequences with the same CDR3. CDR3 sequence reads: CACDTVGTGGSLPDKLIF. CDR3 DNA: TGTGCCTGTGATACCGTCGGTACTGGGGGATCCCTCCCCGATAAACTCATCTTT. V usage is TRDV2 and J usage is TRDJ1; 10 bases fit TRDD3. TCRdb leaves out the J gene; it was filled in here by matching the DNA to germline. CDR3 size: 18 residues. The trim removed 4 bases at V and 3 bases at J, leaving 16 bases unmatched. Looked up from germline, CDR1 is GEAIGNYY and CDR2 is EKD.

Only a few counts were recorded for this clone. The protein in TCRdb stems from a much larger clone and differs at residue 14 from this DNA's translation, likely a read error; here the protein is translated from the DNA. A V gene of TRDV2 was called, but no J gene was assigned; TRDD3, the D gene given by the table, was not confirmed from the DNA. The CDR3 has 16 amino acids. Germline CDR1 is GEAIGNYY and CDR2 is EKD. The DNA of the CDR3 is TGTGCCTGTGACCGCCTAGGATACCTTAACACCGATAAACACATCTTT. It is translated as CACDRLGYLNTDKHIF.

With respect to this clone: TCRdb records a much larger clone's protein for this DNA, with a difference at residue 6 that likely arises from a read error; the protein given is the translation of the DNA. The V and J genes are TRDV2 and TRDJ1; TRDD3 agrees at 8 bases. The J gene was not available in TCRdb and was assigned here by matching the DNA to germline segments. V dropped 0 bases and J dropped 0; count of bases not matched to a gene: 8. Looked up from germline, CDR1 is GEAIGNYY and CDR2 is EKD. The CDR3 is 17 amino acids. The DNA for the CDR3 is TGTGCCTGTGACACCCCAGCCCGGGGGGATAACACCGATAAACTCATCTTT. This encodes CACDTPARGDNTDKLIF.

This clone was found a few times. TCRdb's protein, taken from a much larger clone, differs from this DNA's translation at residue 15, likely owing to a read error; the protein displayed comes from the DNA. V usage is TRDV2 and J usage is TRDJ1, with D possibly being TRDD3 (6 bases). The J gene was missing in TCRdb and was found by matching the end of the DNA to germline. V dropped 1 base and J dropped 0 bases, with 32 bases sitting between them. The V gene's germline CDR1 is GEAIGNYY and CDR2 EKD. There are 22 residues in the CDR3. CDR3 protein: CACDTLRDGGTNTGEYTDKLIF. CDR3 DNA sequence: TGTGCCTGTGACACTTTAAGGGATGGGGGGACCAATACAGGGGAATACACCGATAAACTCATCTTT.

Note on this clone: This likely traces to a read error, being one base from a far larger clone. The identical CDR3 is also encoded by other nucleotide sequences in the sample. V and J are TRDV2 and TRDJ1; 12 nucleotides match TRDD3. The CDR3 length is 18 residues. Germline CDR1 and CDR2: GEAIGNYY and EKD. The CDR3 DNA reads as TGTGCCTGTGACCCTTTGACTGGGGGATACTCTGACACCGATAAACTCATTTTT. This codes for CACDPLTGGYSDTDKLIF.

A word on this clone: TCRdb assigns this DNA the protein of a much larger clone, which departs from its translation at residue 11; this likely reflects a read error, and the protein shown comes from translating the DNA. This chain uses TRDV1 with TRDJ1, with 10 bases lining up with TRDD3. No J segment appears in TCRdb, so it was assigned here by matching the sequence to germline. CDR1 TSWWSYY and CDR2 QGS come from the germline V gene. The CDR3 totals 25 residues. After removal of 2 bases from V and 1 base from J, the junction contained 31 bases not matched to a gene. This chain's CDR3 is CALGEIRNQPGRGVLGDFPTDKLIF. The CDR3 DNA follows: TGTGCTCTTGGGGAAATTAGAAATCAGCCAGGAAGGGGCGTACTGGGGGATTTCCCCACCGATAAACTCATCTTT.

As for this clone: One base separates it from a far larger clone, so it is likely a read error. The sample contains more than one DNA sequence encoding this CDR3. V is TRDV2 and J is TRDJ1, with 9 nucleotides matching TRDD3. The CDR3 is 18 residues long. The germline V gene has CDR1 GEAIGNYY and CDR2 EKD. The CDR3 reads CACEKLGESATHTDKLIF. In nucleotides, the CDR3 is TGTGCCTGTGAGAAACTGGGGGAATCTGCAACCCACACCGATAAACTCATATTT.

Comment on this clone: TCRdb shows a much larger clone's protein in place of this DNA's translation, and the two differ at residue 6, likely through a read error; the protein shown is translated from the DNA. The CDR3 region has the DNA TGTGCTCTTGGGTGCCGCCCCTTCCTACGGGGGCCTTACACCGATAAACTCATCTTT. Its translation is CALGCRPFLRGPYTDKLIF. The chain is built from TRDV1 and TRDJ1; the match to TRDD2 covers 9 bases. TCRdb carries no J gene annotation; the J gene was assigned here by matching the DNA with germline. V shed 5 bases, J shed 0 bases, and the junction held 16 bases outside the gene matches. Germline CDR1 reads TSWWSYY; CDR2 reads QGS. CDR3 length equals 19 residues.

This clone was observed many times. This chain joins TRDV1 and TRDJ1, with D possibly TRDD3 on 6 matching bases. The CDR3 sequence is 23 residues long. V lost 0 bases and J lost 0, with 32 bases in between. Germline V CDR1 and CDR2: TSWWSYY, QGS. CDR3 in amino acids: CALGELRPQNPNWVPSYTDKLIF. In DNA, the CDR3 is TGTGCTCTTGGGGAACTAAGGCCCCAAAACCCCAACTGGGTCCCCTCGTACACCGATAAACTCATCTTT.

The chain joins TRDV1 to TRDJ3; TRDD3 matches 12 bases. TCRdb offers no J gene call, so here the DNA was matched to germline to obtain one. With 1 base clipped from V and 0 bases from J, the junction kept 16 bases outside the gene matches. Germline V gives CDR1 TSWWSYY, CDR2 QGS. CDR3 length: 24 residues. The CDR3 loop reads CALGEQAYVPTGGYFSWDTRQMFF. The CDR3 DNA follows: TGTGCTCTTGGGGAACAGGCCTACGTTCCAACTGGGGGATACTTCTCCTGGGACACCCGACAGATGTTTTTC.

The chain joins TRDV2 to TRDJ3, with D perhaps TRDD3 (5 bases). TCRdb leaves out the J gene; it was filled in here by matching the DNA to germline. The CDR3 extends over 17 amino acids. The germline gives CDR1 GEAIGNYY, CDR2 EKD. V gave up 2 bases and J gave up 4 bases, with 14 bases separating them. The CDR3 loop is CACDRITGRWDTRQMFF. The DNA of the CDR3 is TGTGCCTGTGACAGAATTACTGGTCGGTGGGACACCCGACAGATGTTTTTC.

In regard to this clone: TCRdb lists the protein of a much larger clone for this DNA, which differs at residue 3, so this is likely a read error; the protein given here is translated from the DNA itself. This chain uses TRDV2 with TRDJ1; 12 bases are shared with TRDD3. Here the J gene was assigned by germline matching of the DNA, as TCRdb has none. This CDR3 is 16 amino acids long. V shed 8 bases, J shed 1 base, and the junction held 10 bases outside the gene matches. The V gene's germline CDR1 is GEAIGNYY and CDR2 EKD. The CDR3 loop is CAYDRLGDTRTDKLIF. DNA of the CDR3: TGTGCCTATGATCGACTGGGGGATACTCGCACCGATAAACTCATCTTT.